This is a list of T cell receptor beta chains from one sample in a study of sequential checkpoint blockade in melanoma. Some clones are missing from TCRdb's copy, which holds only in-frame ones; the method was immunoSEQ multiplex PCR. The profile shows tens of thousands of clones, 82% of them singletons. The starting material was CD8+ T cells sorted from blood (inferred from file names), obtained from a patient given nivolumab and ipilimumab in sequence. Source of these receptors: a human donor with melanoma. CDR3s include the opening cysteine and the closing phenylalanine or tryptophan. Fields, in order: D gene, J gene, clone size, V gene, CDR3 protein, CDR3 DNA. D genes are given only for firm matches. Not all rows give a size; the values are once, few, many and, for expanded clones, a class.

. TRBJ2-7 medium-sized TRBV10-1 CASSEDSSYEQYF TGCGCCAGCAGTGAGGACAGCTCCTACGAGCAGTACTTC
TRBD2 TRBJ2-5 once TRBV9 CASSPGTSAQETQYF TGTGCCAGCAGCCCCGGGACTAGCGCTCAAGAGACCCAGTACTTC
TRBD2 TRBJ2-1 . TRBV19 CASQAGGAYNEQFF TGTGCCAGTCAGGCGGGGGGGGCCTACAATGAGCAGTTCTTC
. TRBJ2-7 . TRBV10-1 CASSEPGYEQYF TGCGCCAGCAGTGAACCAGGGTACGAGCAGTACTTC
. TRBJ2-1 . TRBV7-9 CASSLGGEQFF TGTGCCAGCAGCTTAGGCGGTGAGCAGTTCTTC
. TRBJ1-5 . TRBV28 CASSTVVYSNQPQHF TGTGCCAGCAGTACAGTAGTATATAGCAATCAGCCCCAGCATTTT
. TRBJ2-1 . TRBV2 CARGKDYTYNEQFF TGTGCCAGGGGGAAGGACTACACGTACAATGAGCAGTTCTTC
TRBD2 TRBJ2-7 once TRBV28 CASSPRGSGRASEQYF TGTGCCAGCAGTCCCCGTGGCAGCGGGAGGGCCAGCGAGCAGTACTTC
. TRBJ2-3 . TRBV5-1 CASSLDAGDTDTQYF TGCGCCAGCAGCTTGGACGCAGGGGACACAGATACGCAGTATTTT
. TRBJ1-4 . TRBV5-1 CASSGYPAEATNEKLFF TGCGCCAGCAGCGGGTACCCGGCGGAAGCAACTAATGAAAAACTGTTTTTT
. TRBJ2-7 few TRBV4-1 CASGQAASALYEQYF TGCGCCAGCGGCCAAGCGGCTAGCGCTCTATATGAGCAGTACTTC
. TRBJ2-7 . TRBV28 CASNPAGEYEQYF TGTGCCAGCAACCCGGCAGGGGAATACGAGCAGTACTTC
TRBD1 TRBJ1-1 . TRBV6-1 CASSEGRGVGTEAFF TGTGCCAGCAGTGAAGGCAGGGGGGTGGGCACTGAAGCTTTCTTT
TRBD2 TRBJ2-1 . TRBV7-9 CASSLQGGPNEQFF TGTGCCAGCAGCTTGCAGGGAGGGCCCAATGAGCAGTTCTTC
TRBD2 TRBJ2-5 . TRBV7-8 CASSLLAGGETQYF TGTGCCAGCAGCTTACTAGCGGGAGGAGAGACCCAGTACTTC
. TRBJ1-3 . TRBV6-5 CASSYSQGTGNTIYF TGTGCCAGCAGTTACTCTCAGGGGACTGGAAACACCATATATTTT
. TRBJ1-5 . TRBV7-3 CASSRTGFQPQHF TGTGCCAGCAGTCGCACAGGGTTTCAGCCCCAGCATTTT
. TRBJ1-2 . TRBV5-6 CASSYRSGYTF TGTGCCAGCAGCTACCGGAGCGGCTACACCTTC
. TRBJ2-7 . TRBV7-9 CASSFPESYEQYF TGTGCCAGCAGCTTCCCGGAGAGCTACGAGCAGTACTTC
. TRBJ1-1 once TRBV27 CASSLSQRTEAFF TGTGCCAGCAGTTTATCGCAGAGGACTGAAGCTTTCTTT
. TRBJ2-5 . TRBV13 CASSLRGWQETQYF TGTGCCAGCAGCTTACGCGGTTGGCAAGAGACCCAGTACTTC
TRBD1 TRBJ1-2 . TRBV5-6 CASSTGTAYGYTF TGTGCCAGCAGCACGGGGACAGCCTATGGCTACACCTTC
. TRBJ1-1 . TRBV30 CAWSVQYPQKFLMNTEAFF TGTGCCTGGAGTGTACAGTATCCCCAGAAGTTCTTGATGAACACTGAAGCTTTCTTT
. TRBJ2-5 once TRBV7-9 CASSESGAGRETQYF TGTGCCAGCAGCGAGTCCGGGGCGGGACGGGAGACCCAGTACTTC
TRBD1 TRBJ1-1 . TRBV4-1 CASSRVTGEVTRGTEAFF TGCGCCAGCAGCCGAGTTACAGGGGAAGTAACCCGAGGCACTGAAGCTTTCTTT
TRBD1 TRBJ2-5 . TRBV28 CASSFRGQGQETQYF TGTGCCAGCAGTTTTCGTGGACAGGGACAAGAGACCCAGTACTTC
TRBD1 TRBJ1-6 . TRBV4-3 CASSPRTGISPLHF TGCGCCAGCAGCCCGCGGACAGGGATATCACCCCTCCACTTT
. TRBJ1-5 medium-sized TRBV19 CASSIGAGPRMDF TGTGCCAGTAGTATAGGAGCGGGCCCCCGGATGGATTTT
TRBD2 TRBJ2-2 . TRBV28 CASRESGGAIGELFF TGTGCCAGCAGGGAGAGCGGGGGGGCGATCGGGGAGCTGTTTTTT
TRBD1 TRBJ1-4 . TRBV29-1 CSVGQGGKLFF TGCAGCGTGGGACAGGGAGGAAAACTGTTTTTT
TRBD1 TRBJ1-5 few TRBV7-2 CASSLPIRGQGTQPQHF TGTGCCAGCAGCTTACCTATCCGAGGACAGGGAACTCAGCCCCAGCATTTT
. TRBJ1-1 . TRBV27 CASSLIHGDTEAFF TGTGCCAGCAGTCTAATTCACGGGGACACTGAAGCTTTCTTT
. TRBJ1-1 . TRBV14 CASSLTGGKSEAFF TGTGCCAGCAGCCTAACGGGGGGTAAGTCTGAAGCTTTCTTT
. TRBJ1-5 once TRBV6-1 CASINRYSNQPQHF TGTGCCAGCATTAACAGGTATAGCAATCAGCCCCAGCATTTT
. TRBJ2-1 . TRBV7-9 CASNEERNEQFF TGTGCCAGCAATGAAGAACGGAATGAGCAGTTCTTC
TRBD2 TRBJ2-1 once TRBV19 CASSIWSGRGDNEQFF TGTGCCAGTAGTATTTGGAGCGGGAGGGGAGACAATGAGCAGTTCTTC
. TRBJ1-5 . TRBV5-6 CASSTVGEGPQHF TGTGCCAGCAGCACGGTAGGGGAGGGACCCCAGCATTTT
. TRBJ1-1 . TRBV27 CASRRTSMNTEAFF TGTGCCAGCAGGCGGACAAGCATGAACACTGAAGCTTTCTTT
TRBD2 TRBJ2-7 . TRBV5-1 CASSLGLAGDIEYEQYF TGCGCCAGCAGCTTGGGACTAGCGGGAGATATAGAGTACGAGCAGTACTTC
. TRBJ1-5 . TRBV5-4 CASSPLLGRGSQPQHF TGTGCCAGCAGCCCCCTCTTGGGCCGGGGGAGTCAGCCCCAGCATTTT
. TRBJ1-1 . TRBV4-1 CASSQGQANTEAFF TGCGCCAGCAGCCAAGGACAGGCGAACACTGAAGCTTTCTTT
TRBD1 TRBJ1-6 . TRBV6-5 CASTGQAYNSPLHF TGTGCCAGCACCGGACAGGCCTATAATTCACCCCTCCACTTT
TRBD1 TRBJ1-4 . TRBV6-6 CASSYSRTGEGALFF TGTGCCAGCAGTTACTCTAGGACAGGGGAAGGAGCACTGTTTTTT
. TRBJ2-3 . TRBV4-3 CASSQDWTKGADTQYF TGCGCCAGCAGCCAAGATTGGACAAAGGGGGCAGATACGCAGTATTTT
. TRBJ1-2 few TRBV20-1 CSAPGGYTF TGCAGTGCCCCGGGGGGCTACACCTTC
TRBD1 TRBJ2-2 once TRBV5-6 CASSLGQGNTGELFF TGTGCCAGCAGCTTGGGACAGGGGAACACCGGGGAGCTGTTTTTT
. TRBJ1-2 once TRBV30 CAWSWGRVYGYTF TGTGCCTGGAGCTGGGGCCGCGTCTATGGCTACACCTTC
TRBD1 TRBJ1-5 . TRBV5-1 CAILLQGASNQPQHF TGCGCCATCTTACTACAGGGGGCGAGCAATCAGCCCCAGCATTTT
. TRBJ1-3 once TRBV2 CASRGLVSSGNTIYF TGTGCCAGCAGGGGGCTGGTCAGCTCTGGAAACACCATATATTTT
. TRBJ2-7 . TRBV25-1 CASSTEKYEQYF TGTGCCAGTTCGACAGAAAAATACGAGCAGTACTTC
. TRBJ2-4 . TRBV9 CASSVGGGAQNIQYF TGTGCCAGCAGCGTGGGTGGAGGGGCGCAGAACATTCAGTACTTC